This T cell receptor (beta chain) was identified in a study of blood T cell repertoires in COVID-19 (dated by TCRdb to about 2020). About the study as a whole: Collaborator samples came from the United States, Italy and Spain and covered acute and convalescent phases of COVID-19. Samples came from the ongoing ImmuneRACE study (first 160 participants) plus 1,254 subjects from 6 global collaborators. The repertoires were made available in a free public database intended to serve as a resource for research on the immune response to SARS-CoV-2. A de-identified subject ID, COVID-19 status, age in years and sex were almost always included in the sample metadata. Subjects who had been exposed to COVID-19, were actively infected with it, or had recovered from it provided the deeply sampled blood TCRbeta repertoires that made up the dataset. Where available, HLA class I and class II types were obtained from metadata supplied by the sample provider rather than from assay-based typing. The prospective study material was composed of cDNA or gDNA derived from T cells, B-cell-depleted T cells, or PBMCs. Here is what the overall study found, with its caveats: The quantity of clinical and demographic metadata differed by source and by participant and was supplied without curation.

Whole blood was collected in K2EDTA tubes by collaborating institutions according to the institutions' own protocols. For TCRbeta analysis, collaborator samples were shipped as frozen whole blood, as isolated PBMCs, or as DNA extracted from either sample type. V loses 3 bases at its end and J loses 3 bases; junction bases beyond the gene matches: 14. There are 18 amino acids in the CDR3, from cysteine to phenylalanine inclusive. Solely the CDR3 DNA is kept, with 54 bases framed from the first base. From the germline V gene, CDR1 is MDHEN and CDR2 is SYDVKM. The immunoSEQ Assay, a bias-controlled multiplex PCR, was used to amplify TCRbeta CDR3 regions from genomic DNA. The original methods were these. Within the assay, amplification of reference gene primers was used to estimate how many nucleated cells each sample contained. To quantify the absolute abundance of each unique TCRbeta CDR3 rearrangement, sequence reads were collapsed and filtered. For each sample, productive Simpson clonality was calculated as the square root of Simpson's diversity index over productive rearrangements. Held by TCRdb, this immuneACCESS table contains in-frame sequences only and omits some clones. Under half of the omission traces to an unresolved V gene where checked; the cause of the rest is unknown. V and J calls and clone size are those listed in that table; D and trimming were worked out from the DNA. In all, the sample holds fewer than 150,000 clones, and roughly four fifths of those were seen once. The top ten hold around 13% of the sample.

About this clone itself: This receptor's antigen is unknown. The record has no base qualities; no much larger clone is one base away.

This sequence was found in a human donor in a cohort sampled during active COVID-19. The sample taken for sequencing was peripheral blood. The sequence links TRBV28 to TRBJ1-5; TRBD1 lines up with 7 middle nucleotides. The DNA sequence follows: TGTGCCAGCAGTTTTGAAACAGGGGCCCTCTCTTTCAATCAGCCCCAGCATTTT. Its protein reads: CASSFETGALSFNQPQHF.